These 6 T cell receptor beta chains came from one sample sequenced in a study of cytomegalovirus exposure and HLA in healthy donors (TCRdb year 2017). The receptor library was made with the immunoSEQ multiplex PCR assay. For the multiplex PCR, a mixture combining 60 forward primers for TCR Vbeta segments and 13 reverse primers for TCR Jbeta segments was used. The immuneACCESS repertoire file appears here via TCRdb, limited to in-frame rearrangements. These files lack a portion of the clones; in checked studies, under half of the deficit traces to unresolved V genes, and the cause of the others is not known. The sample data list about 210,000 clones, and around four fifths of these were observed just once. The ten largest clones represent more than 8.5% of the sample. Sequenced sample: PBMCs. The receptors were sampled from a woman in her 50s in good health and CMV-seropositive.

Regarding this clone: The junction does not match germline at one end; this may be a read error. The chain couples TRBV18 to TRBJ1-1; 12 bases line up with TRBD1. The CDR3 has 15 amino acids. CDR1 is KGHSH, CDR2 LQKENI, per germline. The CDR3 reads CAGSPGQGANTEAFF. The CDR3, as DNA: TGTGCCGGCTCACCGGGACAGGGGGCGAACACTGAAGCTTTCTTT.

V gene TRBV2 combines with J gene TRBJ1-3, with a tentative D call TRBD1 (5 bases). The germline CDR1 and CDR2 sequences are SNHLY and FYNNEI. The CDR3 is made up of 17 amino acids. The V gene lost 8 bases and the J gene lost 3 bases, with 23 bases spanning the gap. The CDR3 is CASPWDLKGSLGNTIYF. The CDR3 DNA follows: TGTGCCAGCCCGTGGGACTTAAAGGGAAGCCTTGGAAACACCATATATTTT.

The chain couples TRBV6-5 to TRBJ1-4, with TRBD1 matching 9 bases. Germline V CDR1 and CDR2: MNHEY, SVGAGI. With 5 bases clipped from V and 5 bases from J, the junction kept 6 bases outside the gene matches. The CDR3 has 15 residues. The CDR3 bases are TGTGCCAGCAGTGTGGAGACAGGGGGAAATGAAAAACTGTTTTTT. It codes for CASSVETGGNEKLFF.

The gene calls are TRBV10-3 and TRBJ2-3, with TRBD2 identical over 12 bases. The CDR3 length is 16 residues. The V segment lost 2 bases and the J segment 3 bases; nucleotides outside the gene matches: 3. Germline-derived CDR1 and CDR2 are ENHRY and SYGVKD. The CDR3 reads CAISEVTSGGTDTQYF. As DNA, the CDR3 is TGTGCCATCAGTGAGGTGACTAGCGGGGGTACAGATACGCAGTATTTT.

The chain couples TRBV4-1 to TRBJ1-1; D unresolved. Trimming took off 10 bases at V and 1 base at J, with 13 bases between the two ends. This CDR3 is 13 amino acids long. Germline V gene lookup returns CDR1 MGHRA and CDR2 YSYEKL. The CDR3 nucleotides read TGCGCCACCAAGAGGCAGCCGAACACTGAAGCTTTCTTT. Residues: CATKRQPNTEAFF.

This chain uses TRBV7-6 with TRBJ2-1; 9 nucleotides align to TRBD2. With V trimmed by 5 bases and J by 6 bases, 8 bases remained unmatched. This CDR3 has 15 amino acids. CDR1 is SGHVS and CDR2 is FNYEAQ in the germline V gene. CDR3 in amino acids: CASSVASGAGNEQFF. The CDR3 DNA follows: TGTGCCAGCAGCGTCGCTAGCGGGGCGGGCAATGAGCAGTTCTTC.